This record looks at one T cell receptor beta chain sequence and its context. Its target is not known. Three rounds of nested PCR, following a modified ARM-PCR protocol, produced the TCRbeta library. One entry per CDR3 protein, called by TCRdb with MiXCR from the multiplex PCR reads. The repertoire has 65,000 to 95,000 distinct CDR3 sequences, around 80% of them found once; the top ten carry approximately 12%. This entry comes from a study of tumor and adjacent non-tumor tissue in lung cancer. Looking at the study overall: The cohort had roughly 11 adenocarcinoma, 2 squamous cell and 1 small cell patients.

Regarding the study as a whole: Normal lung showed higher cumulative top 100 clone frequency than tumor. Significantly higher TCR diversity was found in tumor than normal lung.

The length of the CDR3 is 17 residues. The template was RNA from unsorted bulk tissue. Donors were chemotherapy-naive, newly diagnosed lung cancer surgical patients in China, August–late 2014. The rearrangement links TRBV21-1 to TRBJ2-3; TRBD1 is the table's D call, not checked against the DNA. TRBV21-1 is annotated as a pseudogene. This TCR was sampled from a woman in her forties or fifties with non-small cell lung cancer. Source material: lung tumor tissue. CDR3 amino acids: CASGNHLLRDGTDTQYF. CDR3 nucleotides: TGTGCCAGCGGCAACCACCTTTTACGGGACGGTACAGATACGCAGTATTTT.